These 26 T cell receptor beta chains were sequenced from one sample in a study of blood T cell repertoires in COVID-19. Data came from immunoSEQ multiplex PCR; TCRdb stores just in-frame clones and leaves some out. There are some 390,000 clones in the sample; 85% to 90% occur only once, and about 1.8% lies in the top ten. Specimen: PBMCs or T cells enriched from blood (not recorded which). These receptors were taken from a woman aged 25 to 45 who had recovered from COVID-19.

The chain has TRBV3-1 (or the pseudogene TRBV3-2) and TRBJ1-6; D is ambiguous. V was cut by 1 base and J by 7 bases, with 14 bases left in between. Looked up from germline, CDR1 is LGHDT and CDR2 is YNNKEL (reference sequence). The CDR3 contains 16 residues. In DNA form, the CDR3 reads TGTGCCAGCAGCCAAGGGAACGCCCAGGTCAATTCACCCCTCCACTTT. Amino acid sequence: CASSQGNAQVNSPLHF.

The CDR3 sequence: CASTMTGTVTVGTGELFF. CDR3 coding DNA: TGTGCCAGCACCATGACAGGAACGGTTACGGTGGGCACCGGGGAGCTGTTTTTT. V gene TRBV7-9 combines with J gene TRBJ2-2; perhaps TRBD1 as D (6 bases). Germline CDR1 SEHNR, CDR2 FQNEAQ (reference sequence). V was trimmed by 7 bases and J by 4 bases, leaving 25 bases between them. This CDR3 is built from 18 residues.

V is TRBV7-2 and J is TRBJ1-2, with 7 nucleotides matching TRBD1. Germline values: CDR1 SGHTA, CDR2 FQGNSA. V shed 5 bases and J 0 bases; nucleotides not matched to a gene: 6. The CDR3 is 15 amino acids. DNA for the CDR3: TGTGCCAGCAGCCCGGGACAGCTCACTAACTATGGCTACACCTTC. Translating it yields CASSPGQLTNYGYTF.

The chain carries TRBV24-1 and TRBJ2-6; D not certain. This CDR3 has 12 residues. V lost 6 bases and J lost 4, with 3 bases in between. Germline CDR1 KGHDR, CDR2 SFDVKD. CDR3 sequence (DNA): TGTGCCACCAGTCCGGGGGCCAACGTCCTGACTTTC. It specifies CATSPGANVLTF.

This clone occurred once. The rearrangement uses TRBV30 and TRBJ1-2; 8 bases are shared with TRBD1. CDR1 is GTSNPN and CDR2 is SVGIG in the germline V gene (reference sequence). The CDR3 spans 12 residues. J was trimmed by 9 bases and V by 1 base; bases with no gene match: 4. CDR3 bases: TGTGCCTGGAGTGGAACAGGGGGTAGCTACACCTTC. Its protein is CAWSGTGGSYTF.

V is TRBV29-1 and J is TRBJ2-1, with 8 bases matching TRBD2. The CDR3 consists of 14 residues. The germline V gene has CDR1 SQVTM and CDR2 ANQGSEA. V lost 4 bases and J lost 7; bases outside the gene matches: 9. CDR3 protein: CSVAFRGRRNEQFF. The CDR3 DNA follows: TGCAGCGTTGCCTTTCGCGGGAGGAGGAATGAGCAGTTCTTC.

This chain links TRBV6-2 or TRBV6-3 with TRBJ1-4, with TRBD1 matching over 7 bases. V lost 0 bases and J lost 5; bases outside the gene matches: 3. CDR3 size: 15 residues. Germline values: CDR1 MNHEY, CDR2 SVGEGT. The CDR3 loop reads CASSYSRQGNEKLFF. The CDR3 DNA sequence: TGTGCCAGCAGTTACTCCCGACAGGGAAATGAAAAACTGTTTTTT.

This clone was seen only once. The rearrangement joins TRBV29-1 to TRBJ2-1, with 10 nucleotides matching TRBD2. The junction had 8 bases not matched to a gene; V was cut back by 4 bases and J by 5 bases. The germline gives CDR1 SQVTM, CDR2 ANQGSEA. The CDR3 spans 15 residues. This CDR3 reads CSVGSGTSVNNEQFF. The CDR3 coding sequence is TGCAGCGTTGGGTCCGGGACTAGCGTGAACAATGAGCAGTTCTTC.

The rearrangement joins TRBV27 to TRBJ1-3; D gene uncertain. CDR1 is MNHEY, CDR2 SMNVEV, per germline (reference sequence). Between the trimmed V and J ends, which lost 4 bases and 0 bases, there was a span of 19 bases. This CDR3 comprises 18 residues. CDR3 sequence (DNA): TGTGCCAGCAGTTCCTTATCGGTGGAGGGTTTCTCTGGAAACACCATATATTTT. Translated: CASSSLSVEGFSGNTIYF.

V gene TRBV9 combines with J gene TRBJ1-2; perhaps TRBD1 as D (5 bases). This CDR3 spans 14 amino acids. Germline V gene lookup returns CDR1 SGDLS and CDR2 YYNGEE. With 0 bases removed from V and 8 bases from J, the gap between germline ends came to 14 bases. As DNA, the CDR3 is TGTGCCAGCAGCGTAGACCTCAGGGTTTCAGGCTACACCTTC. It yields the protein CASSVDLRVSGYTF.

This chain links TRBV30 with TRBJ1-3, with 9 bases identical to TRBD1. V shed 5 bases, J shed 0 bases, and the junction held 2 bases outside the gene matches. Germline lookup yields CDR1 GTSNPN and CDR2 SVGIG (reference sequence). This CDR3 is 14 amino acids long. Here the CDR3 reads CAWGQGISGNTIYF. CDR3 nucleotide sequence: TGTGCCTGGGGACAGGGGATCTCTGGAAACACCATATATTTT.

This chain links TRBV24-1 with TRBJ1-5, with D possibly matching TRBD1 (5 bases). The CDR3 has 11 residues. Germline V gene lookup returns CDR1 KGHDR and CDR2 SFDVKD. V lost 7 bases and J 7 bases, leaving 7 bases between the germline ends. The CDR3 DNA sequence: TGTGCCACCAGACAGGACCAGCCCCAGCATTTT. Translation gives CATRQDQPQHF.

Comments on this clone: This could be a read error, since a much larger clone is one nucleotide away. The CDR3 region is CASSLGAGETQYF. The CDR3 DNA is TGTGCCAGCAGCTTAGGGGCTGGAGAGACCCAGTACTTC. This chain links TRBV7-8 with TRBJ2-5; D is unclear. Germline-derived CDR1 and CDR2 are SGHVS and FQNEAQ. The V end was cut by 1 base, the J end by 4 bases, with 7 bases between. CDR3 length equals 13 residues.

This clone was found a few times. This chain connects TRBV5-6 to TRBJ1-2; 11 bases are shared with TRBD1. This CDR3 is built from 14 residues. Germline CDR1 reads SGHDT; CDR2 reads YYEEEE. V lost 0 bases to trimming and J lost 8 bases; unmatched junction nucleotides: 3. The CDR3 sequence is CASSLGRTGGGYTF. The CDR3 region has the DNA TGTGCCAGCAGCTTGGGGAGGACAGGGGGCGGCTACACCTTC.

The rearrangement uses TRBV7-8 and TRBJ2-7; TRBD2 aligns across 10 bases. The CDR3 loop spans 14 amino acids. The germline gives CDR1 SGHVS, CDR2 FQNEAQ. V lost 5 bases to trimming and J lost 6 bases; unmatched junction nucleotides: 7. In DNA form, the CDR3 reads TGTGCCAGCAGCATGACTAGCGGGTTATCCGAGCAGTACTTC. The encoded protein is CASSMTSGLSEQYF.

The CDR3 DNA is TGCGCCAGCAGCCGTCGGGGTCACGATGGCTACACCTTC. Protein: CASSRRGHDGYTF. V gene TRBV10-2 combines with J gene TRBJ1-2; D not resolved. CDR3 length: 13 amino acids. V was shortened by 6 bases and J by 6 bases, with 14 bases between the two germline ends. The germline V gene has CDR1 WSHSY and CDR2 SAAADI.

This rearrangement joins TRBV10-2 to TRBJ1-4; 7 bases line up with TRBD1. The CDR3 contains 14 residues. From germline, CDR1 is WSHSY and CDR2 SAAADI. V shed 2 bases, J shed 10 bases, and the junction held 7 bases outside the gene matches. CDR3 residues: CASSERKGAGKLFF. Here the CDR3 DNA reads TGCGCCAGCAGTGAGAGGAAGGGGGCCGGAAAACTGTTTTTT.

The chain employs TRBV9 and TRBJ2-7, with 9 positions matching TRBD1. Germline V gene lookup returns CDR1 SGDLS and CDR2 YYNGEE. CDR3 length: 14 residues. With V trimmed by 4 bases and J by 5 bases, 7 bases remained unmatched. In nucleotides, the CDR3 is TGTGCCAGCAGCCCCGGGACAGGGTTCGACGAGCAGTACTTC. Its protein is CASSPGTGFDEQYF.

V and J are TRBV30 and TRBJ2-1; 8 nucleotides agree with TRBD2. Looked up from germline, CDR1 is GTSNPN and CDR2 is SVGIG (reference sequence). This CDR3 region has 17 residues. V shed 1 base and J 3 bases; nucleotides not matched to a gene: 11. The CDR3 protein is CAWSAPRTSRDYNEQFF. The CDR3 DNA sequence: TGTGCCTGGAGTGCGCCCCGGACTAGCAGGGACTACAATGAGCAGTTCTTC.

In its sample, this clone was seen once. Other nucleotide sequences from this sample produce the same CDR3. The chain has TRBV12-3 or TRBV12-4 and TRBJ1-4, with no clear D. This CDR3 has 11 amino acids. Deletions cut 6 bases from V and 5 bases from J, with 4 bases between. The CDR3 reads CASSLNEKLFF. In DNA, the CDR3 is TGTGCCAGCAGCCTAAATGAAAAACTGTTTTTT.

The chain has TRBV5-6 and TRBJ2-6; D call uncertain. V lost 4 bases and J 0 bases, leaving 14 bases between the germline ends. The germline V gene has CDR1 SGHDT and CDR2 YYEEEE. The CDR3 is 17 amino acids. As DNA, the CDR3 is TGTGCCAGCAGCCCCCAACTACACCTCTCTGGGGCCAACGTCCTGACTTTC. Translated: CASSPQLHLSGANVLTF.

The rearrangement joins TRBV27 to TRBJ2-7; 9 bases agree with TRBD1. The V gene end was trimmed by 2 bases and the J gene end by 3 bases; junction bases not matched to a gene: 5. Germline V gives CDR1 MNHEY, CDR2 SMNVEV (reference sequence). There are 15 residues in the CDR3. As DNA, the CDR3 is TGTGCCAGCAGTTTAGAGGGGACAGGGAACTACGAGCAGTACTTC. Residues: CASSLEGTGNYEQYF.

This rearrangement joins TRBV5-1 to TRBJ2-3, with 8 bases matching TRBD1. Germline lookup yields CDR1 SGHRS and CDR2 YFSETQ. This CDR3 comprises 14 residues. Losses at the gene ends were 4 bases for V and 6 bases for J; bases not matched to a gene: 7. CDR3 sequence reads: CASSPGQGWDTQYF. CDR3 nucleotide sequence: TGCGCCAGCAGCCCCGGACAGGGATGGGATACGCAGTATTTT.

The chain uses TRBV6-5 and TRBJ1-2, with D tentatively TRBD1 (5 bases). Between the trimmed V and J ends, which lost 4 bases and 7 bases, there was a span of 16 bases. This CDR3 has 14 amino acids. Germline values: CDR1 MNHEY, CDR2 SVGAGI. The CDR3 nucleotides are TGTGCCAGCAGTTCCCCCAGGGAAGTAGGTGGCTACACCTTC. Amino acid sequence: CASSSPREVGGYTF.

The CDR3 reads CASSVGRGTFPDTQYF. Here the CDR3 DNA reads TGTGCCAGCAGCGTAGGTCGGGGGACCTTCCCAGATACGCAGTATTTT. The chain employs TRBV9 and TRBJ2-3; perhaps TRBD2 as D (6 bases). The CDR3 is 16 amino acids. V was clipped by 0 bases and J by 4 bases, with 15 bases between them. Germline V CDR1 and CDR2: SGDLS, YYNGEE.

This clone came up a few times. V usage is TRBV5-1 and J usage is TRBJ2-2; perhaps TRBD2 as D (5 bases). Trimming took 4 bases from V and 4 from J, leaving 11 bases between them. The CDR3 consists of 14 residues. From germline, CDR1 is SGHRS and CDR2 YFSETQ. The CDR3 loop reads CASSEGRSTGELFF. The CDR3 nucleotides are TGCGCCAGCAGCGAGGGAAGGAGCACCGGGGAGCTGTTTTTT.